There are a few counts of the clone carrying this T cell receptor beta chain. Its matching antigen is unknown. RNA transcripts provided the source from which TCR beta CDR3 regions were amplified. Using the HTBI primer set, a first-round RT-PCR was run on the TCR CDR3. In TCRdb, the multiplex PCR reads were re-called with MiXCR into one record per CDR3 protein. The table shows approximately 600,000 distinct CDR3 sequences, with around 21% occurring only once. This sample was taken from a study of T cells in Graves' hyperthyroidism and ophthalmopathy. Study-wide results and limits: With a median lead of around 6.7 months before onset, the model predicted ophthalmopathy.

This TCR derives from a man aged 25-45 years with Graves' ophthalmopathy. Sample: blood.

The CDR3 DNA is TGTGCCAGCAGTTACTCTGCTGGGGGGTATAGCAATCAGCCCCAGCATTTT. Translation: CASSYSAGGYSNQPQHF. This chain connects TRBV6-6 to TRBJ1-5, with a possible D match to TRBD1 (5 bases). The CDR3 contains 17 residues. The germline V gene encodes CDR1 MNHNY and CDR2 SVGAGI (reference sequence). Trimming removed 0 bases from V and 0 bases from J, with 12 bases in between.